This T cell receptor beta chain was observed in a study of control samples from healthy donors and cancer patients. Trimming cost V 3 bases and J 2 bases, with 17 bases left between them. This CDR3 is built from 16 residues. Germline V gene data show CDR1 as SGHRS and CDR2 as YFSETQ. The table came from immunoSEQ multiplex PCR; TCRdb's copy has only in-frame clones and leaves some out. The sample has some 200,000 clones, 91% seen once. Source material: blood. This chain uses TRBV5-1 with TRBJ1-1; possible D gene TRBD1, 6 bases. The source of this sequence is a young woman in good health. This CDR3 is CASSSNPGQKNTEAFF. In nucleotides, the CDR3 is TGCGCCAGCAGCTCTAACCCGGGACAAAAAAACACTGAAGCTTTCTTT.